What follows are 5 T cell receptor beta chains derived from one specimen sequenced in a study of memory CD4+ T cells and cytomegalovirus serostatus. TCRdb's table, derived via immunoSEQ multiplex PCR, lists solely in-frame clones and lacks some. Of about 58,000 clones in the sample, more than 70% were seen once. The sort gate was single viable CD3+CD4+CD8-CD45RO+ cells for memory CD4+ T cells. Sequences were obtained from memory CD4+ T cells from blood. The origin of the receptors is an adult in good health and CMV-seronegative. Some clones in this sample may be carry-over from other donors' samples.

The chain links TRBV7-8 to TRBJ1-2, with 11 nucleotides matching TRBD1. CDR1 is SGHVS, CDR2 FQNEAQ, per germline. The CDR3 consists of 14 residues. The V segment lost 4 bases and the J segment 7 bases; nucleotides outside the gene matches: 5. The DNA for the CDR3 is TGTGCCAGCAGCTCAAGGACAGGGGGCGGTGGCTACACCTTC. Protein product: CASSSRTGGGGYTF.

This chain joins TRBV5-5 and TRBJ1-2; 8 positions agree with TRBD1. The CDR3 is 14 amino acids. Germline V gene sequence: CDR1 SGHKS, CDR2 YYEKEE (reference sequence). Trimming cost V 3 bases and J 4 bases; bases outside gene matches: 5. The CDR3 coding sequence is TGTGCCAGCAGCTCACAGCAGGGGGCCTATGGCTACACCTTC. It translates to CASSSQQGAYGYTF.

This clone was detected only a few times. The CDR3 DNA sequence: TGTGCCAGCAGCCTCTACCTCCGCGGGAGTACCGGGGAGCTGTTTTTT. Encoded protein: CASSLYLRGSTGELFF. The chain is built from TRBV7-2 and TRBJ2-2; 7 nucleotides line up with TRBD2. CDR1 and CDR2 (germline): SGHTA, FQGNSA. Losses at the gene ends were 5 bases for V and 5 bases for J; bases not matched to a gene: 11. This CDR3 has 16 amino acids.

This sequence joins TRBV2 and TRBJ2-5, with 11 bases that match TRBD2. With V trimmed by 6 bases and J by 5 bases, 8 bases remained unmatched. The length of the CDR3 is 15 residues. Germline CDR1 is SNHLY and CDR2 is FYNNEI. The chain's CDR3 is CASRGQGLAAETQYF. In nucleotides, the CDR3 is TGTGCCAGCAGGGGGCAGGGACTAGCGGCGGAGACCCAGTACTTC.

V is TRBV5-8 and J is TRBJ1-1; no clear D. The CDR3 runs 16 residues. Trimming stripped 0 bases from V and 11 bases from J, with 23 bases between. In germline, CDR1 is SGHTS, CDR2 YDEGEE. The CDR3 is CASSLGSGLAKGPAFF. Here the CDR3 DNA reads TGTGCCAGCAGCTTGGGGTCGGGGTTAGCAAAAGGACCGGCTTTCTTT.